This T cell receptor (beta chain) was sequenced for a study of blood T cell repertoires in COVID-19 (dated by TCRdb to 2018 to 2020). With regard to the full study: Collaborator samples came from the United States, Italy and Spain and covered acute and convalescent phases of COVID-19. The repertoires were made available in a free public database intended to serve as a resource for research on the immune response to SARS-CoV-2. Sample metadata almost always included a de-identified subject ID, COVID-19 status, age in years and sex. The samples were drawn from the first 160 participants of the ongoing ImmuneRACE study and from some 1,300 subjects provided by 6 global collaborators. Where available, HLA class I and class II types were taken from metadata supplied by the sample provider and were not determined by assay-based typing. Subjects who had been exposed to COVID-19, were actively infected with it, or had recovered from it provided the deeply sampled blood TCRbeta repertoires that made up the dataset. The material from the prospective study consisted of cDNA or gDNA derived from T cells, B-cell-depleted T cells, or PBMCs. Here is what the overall study found, with its caveats: Clinical and demographic metadata were provided uncurated, with the amount varying by source and participant.

TCRbeta CDR3 regions were amplified from genomic DNA using the immunoSEQ Assay, a bias-controlled multiplex PCR. The study's processing was this. The number of nucleated cells in each sample was estimated by amplification of reference gene primers within the assay. To quantify the absolute abundance of each unique TCRbeta CDR3 rearrangement, sequence reads were collapsed and filtered. For each sample, productive Simpson clonality was calculated as the square root of Simpson's diversity index over productive rearrangements. TCRdb retrieved this table from immuneACCESS and kept in-frame rearrangements only. Not all clones are present; in checked studies, unresolved V genes account for under half, and no reason is known for the remainder. V and J calls plus clone size are reproduced from that table; the DNA served to infer D and trimming. The sample yields just under 30,000 clones; approximately 80% were counted once. The top ten clonotypes cover over 40% of the sample.

The collaborating institutions used their own protocols to collect whole blood in K2EDTA tubes. For TCRbeta analysis, collaborator samples were shipped as frozen whole blood, as isolated PBMCs, or as DNA extracted from either sample type. CDR1 MDHEN and CDR2 SYDVKM were looked up in the germline V gene. From its cysteine to its phenylalanine, the CDR3 spans 14 amino acids. The only DNA kept is the CDR3, 42 bases in frame from the first base. The germline ends are 11 bases apart after V is trimmed by 3 bases and J by 2 bases. This clone appeared a single time. No antigen is known for it. Base qualities are missing; no much larger clone stands one base away.

The rearrangement joined TRBV28 to TRBJ2-7, with the D segment identity uncertain. The sequencing sample was made of peripheral blood. The receptor was derived from a woman aged 70-85 years with acute or convalescent COVID-19. DNA sequence: TGTGCCAGCAGTTTCTCCGGCGGAGCCTACGAGCAGTACTTC. Translated, this is CASSFSGGAYEQYF.